Here is one TCR beta chain with its context. The blood draw at each of two time points yielded about 6 milliliters of peripheral blood. Amplification of TCR beta CDR3 from genomic DNA used two-round multiplex PCR. Round-one PCR had primers specific to each TRBV and TRBJ gene. Primers of the universal type were employed in the second round of PCR. A single record per CDR3 protein comes from TCRdb applying MiXCR to the multiplex PCR reads. Of about 19,000 distinct CDR3 sequences in the sample, 40% to 55% were seen once. The record originates from a study of prognosis after radiotherapy for stage I lung cancer. Study at large: SBRT was given in 3 to 5 fractions at a biologically effective dose of at least 100 Gy as radiotherapy. Concurrently with stereotactic body radiotherapy, no other therapy was received by any patient.

Germline CDR1 and CDR2: LGHDT and YNNKEL (reference sequence). V gave up 1 base and J gave up 5 bases, with 9 bases separating them. This CDR3 has 13 amino acids. The chain has TRBV3-1 and TRBJ2-7; TRBD2 might be the D (6 bases). This material consisted of PBMCs, taken before or after stereotactic body radiation therapy (not recorded which). This receptor was taken from a donor over 45 with non-small cell lung cancer. CDR3 in DNA: TGTGCCAGCAGCCAAGCTAGCGTCAACGAGCAGTACTTC. It is translated as CASSQASVNEQYF.